The clone carrying this T cell receptor beta chain was seen more than once but under ten times. Its antigen is not known. Germline assignment: CDR1 SNHLY and CDR2 FYNNEI. V shed 6 bases and J 1 base; nucleotides not matched to a gene: 12. CDR3 length: 17 residues. This specimen belongs to a study of beta chain features in type 1 diabetes. Expressed TCRB transcripts were sequenced because the isolated RNA had all been reverse transcribed beforehand. Clones were sequenced by immunoSEQ multiplex PCR, and TCRdb holds only the in-frame ones, with some missing. The table shows over 20,000 clones, with more than 45% occurring only once. Study observations and caveats: In all four CD4+ subsets, TCRB CDR3 length was significantly, moderately reduced in type 1 diabetes.

The TCR sequence derives from a man aged 18 to 35 with type 1 diabetes. This rearrangement joins TRBV2 to TRBJ1-5; TRBD1 aligns across 7 bases. Sequencing used stem cell memory CD4+ T cells from blood. The CDR3 coding sequence is TGTGCCAGCAGGGGACAGTTCCGAAGCTGGAGCAATCAGCCCCAGCATTTT. It codes for CASRGQFRSWSNQPQHF.